The 9 T cell receptor beta chains presented below share a single source sample, sequenced in a study of blood T cell repertoires in COVID-19. This table comes from immunoSEQ multiplex PCR, and its TCRdb copy is limited to in-frame clones, with some not included. Of about 100,000 clones in the sample, 80% to 95% were seen once. The sample was peripheral blood. All receptors come from a woman aged 45-59 years with COVID-19, enrolled during active disease.

The chain couples TRBV11-2 to TRBJ2-5, with no clear D. The CDR3 is made up of 13 amino acids. Germline assignment: CDR1 SGHAT and CDR2 FQNNGV. Trimming removed 1 base from V and 4 bases from J, with 7 bases in between. The chain's CDR3 is CASSLARIETQYF. The CDR3 coding sequence is TGTGCCAGCAGCTTAGCCAGGATAGAGACCCAGTACTTC.

The genes are TRBV28 and TRBJ1-5; D gene ambiguous. This CDR3 contains 14 residues. Trimming removed 5 bases from V and 1 base from J, with 9 bases in between. The germline V gene has CDR1 MDHEN and CDR2 SYDVKM. This CDR3 reads CASSPSLSNQPQHF. The CDR3, as DNA: TGTGCCAGCAGTCCCTCTCTGAGCAATCAGCCCCAGCATTTT.

The chain couples TRBV6-1 to TRBJ1-5; D is possibly TRBD1 (6 bases). There are 13 residues in the CDR3. Germline V CDR1 and CDR2: MNHNS, SASEGT. V lost 7 bases and J lost 1, with 8 bases in between. CDR3 loop: CASKGGSNQPQHF. CDR3 DNA: TGTGCCAGCAAGGGGGGGAGCAATCAGCCCCAGCATTTT.

The V gene is TRBV7-2, the J gene TRBJ2-7; 8 positions agree with TRBD2. The CDR3 extends over 16 amino acids. The ends lost 1 base at V and 1 base at J; junction bases unmatched: 6. Germline V gene lookup returns CDR1 SGHTA and CDR2 FQGNSA. In DNA form, the CDR3 reads TGTGCCAGCAGCTTAGGCCAGCGGGGGACGTCCTACGAGCAGTACTTC. It is translated as CASSLGQRGTSYEQYF.

The V call is TRBV11-2, the J call TRBJ2-5; weak D call: TRBD2 (5 bases). This CDR3 spans 15 amino acids. In germline, CDR1 is SGHAT, CDR2 FQNNGV. The V and J ends lost 3 bases and 4 bases respectively, with 15 bases between them. The CDR3 bases are TGTGCCAGCAGCTTTTTCTTCCGGGGTACAGAGACCCAGTACTTC. Translated, it gives CASSFFFRGTETQYF. Full variable domain (remainder filled in from reference TRBV11-2 and TRBJ2-5): EAGVAQSPRYKIIEKRQSVAFWCNPISGHATLYWYQQILGQGPKLLIQFQNNGVVDDSQLPKDRFSAERLKGVDSTLKIQPAKLEDSAVYLCASSFFFRGTETQYFGPGTRLLVL.

This clone was found once. V and J are TRBV30 and TRBJ2-1; 12 positions match TRBD2. The V gene end was trimmed by 7 bases and the J gene end by 7 bases; junction bases not matched to a gene: 5. In germline, CDR1 is GTSNPN, CDR2 SVGIG (reference sequence). CDR3 size: 13 residues. The DNA for the CDR3 is TGTGCCTTACTAGCGGGGGGTTCGAATGAGCAGTTCTTC. It codes for CALLAGGSNEQFF.

This chain links TRBV6-5 with TRBJ1-2; TRBD1 aligns across 7 bases. This CDR3 is built from 13 residues. V dropped 7 bases and J dropped 4; count of bases not matched to a gene: 6. In germline, CDR1 is MNHEY, CDR2 SVGAGI. CDR3 region: CASMGRQGYGYTF. The DNA for the CDR3 is TGTGCCAGCATGGGCCGACAGGGCTATGGCTACACCTTC.

V and J are TRBV6-6 and TRBJ1-2; 8 nucleotides agree with TRBD1. With 4 bases clipped from V and 3 bases from J, the junction kept 10 bases outside the gene matches. Germline CDR1 is MNHNY and CDR2 is SVGAGI (reference sequence). The CDR3 spans 16 residues. CDR3 in amino acids: CASSLTGQGGYYGYTF. CDR3 bases: TGTGCCAGCAGTTTAACCGGACAGGGAGGTTACTATGGCTACACCTTC.

The rearrangement links TRBV6-2 or TRBV6-3 to TRBJ1-1; possibly TRBD1 for D (5 bases). Between the trimmed V and J ends, which lost 3 bases and 5 bases, there was a span of 13 bases. There are 14 residues in the CDR3. From germline, CDR1 is MNHEY and CDR2 SVGEGT. The CDR3 loop reads CASSYFSGTTEAFF. The CDR3, as DNA: TGTGCCAGCAGTTATTTTTCCGGGACTACTGAAGCTTTCTTT.